This passage covers 17 T cell receptor beta chains from one sample sequenced in a study of T cell repertoires in cytomegalovirus infection. TCRdb reprocessed the reads with MiXCR, giving one entry per CDR3 protein. The data contain about 220,000 distinct CDR3 sequences, less than 50% of them singletons. No antigen has been assigned to these receptors. The starting material was CD8+ T cells from cultured PBMCs, obtained from culture after CMV antigen stimulation. Source of these receptors: a human donor in good health (CMV status not recorded). Some clones in this sample may be carry-over from other donors' samples.

Many counts were recorded for this clonotype. V usage is TRBV7-6 and J usage is TRBJ1-2; the D gene is possibly TRBD1 (6 bases). Trimming removed 5 bases at V and 2 bases at J, with 18 bases between. Per the germline V gene, CDR1 is SGHVS and CDR2 is FNYEAQ. The CDR3 consists of 16 residues. CDR3 DNA: TGTGCCAGCAGCCTTAGTGGGACACCCCCCAACTATGGCTACACCTTC. This sequence encodes CASSLSGTPPNYGYTF.

This clonotype was detected many times. V usage is TRBV7-2 and J usage is TRBJ2-3; 8 nucleotides line up with TRBD2. Germline V lookup: CDR1 SGHTA, CDR2 FQGNSA. The junction had 5 bases not matched to a gene; V was cut back by 0 bases and J by 0 bases. This CDR3 region has 17 residues. Written as DNA, the CDR3 is TGTGCCAGCAGCTTAGCCCCAGCGGGGGCTAGCACAGATACGCAGTATTTT. As protein: CASSLAPAGASTDTQYF.

The rearrangement uses TRBV29-1 and TRBJ2-1; a possible D gene is TRBD2 (6 bases). CDR3 size: 14 residues. The V gene lost 6 bases and the J gene lost 1 base, with 13 bases spanning the gap. In germline, CDR1 is SQVTM, CDR2 ANQGSEA. The CDR3 DNA reads as TGCAGCGTCGTAGCGGATGGGTCCTACAATGAGCAGTTCTTC. Residues: CSVVADGSYNEQFF.

The rearrangement links TRBV4-1 to TRBJ2-7, with 8 bases identical to TRBD1. There are 18 residues in the CDR3. V gave up 1 base and J gave up 3 bases; unmatched junction bases: 14. Germline values: CDR1 MGHRA, CDR2 YSYEKL. This chain's CDR3 is CASSQGIPGQVRGYEQYF. The CDR3 region has the DNA TGCGCCAGCAGCCAAGGAATACCGGGACAGGTTAGAGGCTACGAGCAGTACTTC.

This clonotype was seen a handful of times. The chain uses TRBV12-3 or TRBV12-4 and TRBJ2-7; D may be TRBD2 (5 bases). V was trimmed by 2 bases and J by 1 base, leaving 12 bases between them. The CDR3 loop spans 15 amino acids. CDR3 in amino acids: CASSLRGRGSYEQYF. The CDR3 region has the DNA TGTGCCAGCAGTTTAAGAGGTAGAGGGTCCTACGAGCAGTACTTC.

The V call is TRBV12-3 or TRBV12-4, the J call TRBJ2-5; 12 bases agree with TRBD2. After removal of 1 base from V and 5 bases from J, the junction contained 5 bases not matched to a gene. This CDR3 is 16 amino acids long. CDR3 residues: CASSLGLAGESETQYF. The CDR3 region has the DNA TGTGCCAGCAGTTTAGGACTAGCGGGAGAAAGTGAGACCCAGTACTTC.

Details on this clonotype: Its ends do not fully match the called genes, so a read error is possible. The gene calls are TRBV7-3 and TRBJ2-2; 7 nucleotides line up with TRBD2. The CDR3 spans 15 residues. Germline V gene data show CDR1 as SGHTA and CDR2 as FQGTGA. The CDR3 is CASSLAERGTGELVF. CDR3 in DNA: TGTGCCAGCAGCTTGGCGGAGCGGGGCACCGGGGAGCTGGTTTTT.

The J gene is TRBJ2-1, the V gene TRBV28; tentatively, D is TRBD1 (5 bases). The ends were cut back, 3 bases at V and 10 bases at J, with 7 bases in the middle. Germline CDR1 MDHEN, CDR2 SYDVKM. The CDR3 covers 11 residues. The CDR3 DNA sequence: TGTGCCAGCAGTTTCCCAGGGGAGCAGTTCTTC. It is translated as CASSFPGEQFF.

The chain couples TRBV6-1 to TRBJ1-2; a possible D gene is TRBD1 (5 bases). The CDR3 is 15 amino acids. Germline V CDR1 and CDR2: MNHNS, SASEGT. Trimming took 7 bases from V and 4 from J, leaving 19 bases between them. CDR3 bases: TGTGCCAGCACCGTCACAGGTTTCGGAAGCTATGGCTACACCTTC. Translation gives CASTVTGFGSYGYTF.

DNA of the CDR3: TGTGCCAGCAGTTTAACCAACCCACGACGGAACACTGAAGCTTTCTTT. Translation gives CASSLTNPRRNTEAFF. The chain recombines TRBV27 with TRBJ1-1, with D unclear. The CDR3 is 16 amino acids. The germline V gene has CDR1 MNHEY and CDR2 SMNVEV (reference sequence). The V end was cut by 2 bases, the J end by 1 base, with 14 bases between.

The chain joins TRBV9 to TRBJ2-7; D is ambiguous. There are 13 residues in the CDR3. Germline V lookup: CDR1 SGDLS, CDR2 YYNGEE. V dropped 0 bases and J dropped 5 bases, with 9 bases sitting between them. The CDR3 DNA reads TGTGCCAGCAGCGTAGGAACTTTTAACGAGCAGTACTTC. As protein: CASSVGTFNEQYF. Supplemented by reference TRBV9 and TRBJ2-7, the full variable domain reads DSGVTQTPKHLITATGQRVTLRCSPRSGDLSVYWYQQSLDQGLQFLIQYYNGEERAKGNILERFSAQQFPDLHSELNLSSLELGDSALYFCASSVGTFNEQYFGPGTRLTVT.

The gene calls are TRBV7-9 and TRBJ2-5; D gene unclear. The CDR3 loop spans 11 amino acids. V was trimmed by 5 bases and J by 3 bases, leaving 4 bases between them. CDR1 SEHNR and CDR2 FQNEAQ come from the germline V gene (reference sequence). CDR3 sequence: CASSGEETQYF. CDR3 nucleotide sequence: TGTGCCAGCAGCGGAGAAGAGACCCAGTACTTC.

V usage is TRBV7-9 and J usage is TRBJ2-1, with D perhaps matching TRBD2 (6 bases). The V end lost 1 base, the J end lost 6 bases, and 13 bases lay between the germline ends. CDR1 is SEHNR, CDR2 FQNEAQ, per germline (reference sequence). This CDR3 comprises 15 residues. The CDR3 sequence: CASSLVQDYRNEQFF. Written as DNA, the CDR3 is TGTGCCAGCAGCTTAGTTCAGGACTACCGCAATGAGCAGTTCTTC.

This clonotype occurred a few times. V is TRBV24-1 and J is TRBJ2-5; 11 nucleotides align to TRBD2. The CDR3 contains 15 residues. V lost 1 base and J lost 4; bases outside the gene matches: 1. CDR1 and CDR2 (germline): KGHDR, SFDVKD. The CDR3 region is CATSDLGLAGETQYF. The CDR3 DNA follows: TGTGCCACCAGTGATTTAGGACTAGCGGGAGAGACCCAGTACTTC.

This clonotype has only a few counts. The V and J genes are TRBV28 and TRBJ2-5; 10 bases are shared with TRBD2. The CDR3 has 16 residues. V lost 7 bases, J lost 4 bases, and 12 bases stayed unmatched. Germline loops: CDR1 MDHEN, CDR2 SYDVKM. The DNA for the CDR3 is TGTGCCAGCAATCCATCAGCGGGAGGGGGCGTAGAGACCCAGTACTTC. Protein product: CASNPSAGGGVETQYF.

This clonotype was seen a few times. This rearrangement joins TRBV7-2 to TRBJ1-2; 7 bases are shared with TRBD1. The CDR3 length is 17 residues. From germline, CDR1 is SGHTA and CDR2 FQGNSA. The trim removed 1 base at V and 5 bases at J, leaving 13 bases unmatched. The CDR3, as DNA: TGTGCCAGCAGCTTAGGGCTTGTGACAGGGATTGGATATGGCTACACCTTC. Translating gives CASSLGLVTGIGYGYTF.

This chain joins TRBV6-6 and TRBJ1-1, with D tentatively TRBD1 (5 bases). V lost 2 bases and J lost 0, with 19 bases in between. The CDR3 is 18 amino acids. Germline V gene data show CDR1 as MNHNY and CDR2 as SVGAGI (reference sequence). The CDR3 spells CASSYRAGGFMLNTEAFF. For the CDR3, the DNA is TGTGCCAGCAGTTACAGGGCGGGGGGGTTCATGTTGAACACTGAAGCTTTCTTT.